The entry below gives a single TCR beta chain sequence along with its context. It lacks a known antigen. CDR1 and CDR2, looked up from the germline V gene (reference sequence), are LNHDA and SQIVND. From the cysteine through the phenylalanine, the CDR3 covers 17 amino acids. DNA is not recorded here. From each donor, a roughly 2.6 ml peripheral blood sample was collected into PAXgene tubes and stored at -80 degrees C. Total RNA was isolated from whole blood with the PAXgene blood miRNA kit on an automated QIAcube, without T cell sorting. Peripheral blood from monozygotic twin pairs, either concordant or discordant for inflammatory bowel disease, underwent deep TCRalpha and TCRbeta repertoire profiling that used unique molecular barcoding. Smoking habits were recorded for all twin pairs, and individuals were classified as current, former or never smokers. Receptor amplification or capture employed 5' RACE. For each TCR library, 3,500 to 4,000 ng of total RNA was used. For each sample, cDNA synthesis was carried out in eight separate reactions using SMARTScribe reverse transcriptase. Unique molecular identifiers containing a 6-nucleotide sample barcode were introduced through template switching during cDNA synthesis. TCRalpha and TCRbeta cDNA was amplified by two nested PCRs of roughly 16 and 10 cycles, with bead purification after each PCR. Before amplification, the cDNA was treated with uracil DNA-glycosylase and purified using the QIAquick PCR purification kit. In the second PCR, Illumina TruSeq-compatible adapters and sample-specific barcodes were added. TapeStation and Qubit were used to check library quality and concentration, and 5 to 6 ng of each library went into the pool. Sequencing of the pooled libraries was done on an Illumina HiSeq2500 single-index Rapid Run using custom sequencing primers and 2 x 100 bp reads. Per the source publication's procedure: MiGEC version 1.2.6 was used for UMI-based consensus assembly to correct PCR and sequencing errors. V(D)J alignment, clonotype assembly and CDR3 extraction were performed with MiXCR version 2.1.1. Gene usage, clonotype sharing and MAIT/NKT TCR abundance were normalised by analysing the top 1000, 10 000 and 20 000 clonotypes per sample. Diversity was computed as the inverse Simpson index with the vegan R package after downsampling to 27 000 UMIs. Statistical testing used paired Mann-Whitney U tests on the discordant twin pairs and applied Benjamini-Hochberg correction for multiple testing. Through TCRdb reprocessing, the reads give one entry per CDR3 protein sequence; DNA is omitted. The V and J calls were not made by the authors but by TCRdb's processing. This sample's table carries 150,000 to 200,000 distinct CDR3 sequences. 2.4% of the sample is in the top ten clones.

The data derive from a study of monozygotic twins with inflammatory bowel disease (dated by TCRdb to the late 2010s). Some background on the complete study: The full study comprised around 30 monozygotic twin pairs: nine German pairs (four IBD-concordant, five IBD-discordant) and 19 IBD-discordant Danish pairs. Within discordant pairs, disease-associated traits were sought mainly by comparing IBD patients with their genetically identical healthy co-twins. Each individual had, on average, about 151 000 unique TCRalpha sequences and 181 000 unique TCRbeta sequences available for analysis.

Here is what the overall study found, with its caveats: Because patients received different immunosuppressive treatments, the repertoires may have picked up extra background noise and variability between individuals. Different T cell subtypes could not be distinguished in the analysis. Compared with healthy twins, IBD patients shared fewer clonotypes with other individuals, and the difference was most pronounced in patients with signs of disease activity. The results gave no support for a single strong signal or clonotype linked to IBD. Concordant and discordant twins showed no difference in repertoire similarity, possibly because of limited statistical power. IBD patients had lower TCRbeta repertoire diversity, measured by the inverse Simpson index, than their healthy co-twins.

The sequence is built from TRBV19 and TRBJ2-5; the TCRdb D gene call, TRBD1, has no DNA to confirm it. The receptor was derived from a human donor with ulcerative colitis or Crohn's disease, or a healthy co-twin of an affected twin (not recorded which). Sequencing was performed on blood. CDR3 loop: CASSTFSTGGSQETQYF.